Listed below are T cell receptor beta chains from one sample, sequenced in a study of human CD8 memory T cell subsets. For each CDR3 protein, TCRdb gives one entry from its re-call of the 5' RACE reads, without DNA. The sample totals about 4,000 distinct CDR3 sequences. The sequenced sample consisted of CD8+ T cells from PBMCs. The origin of the receptors is a human donor in good health. Both conserved end residues are part of each CDR3. Expanded clones are given a class, and other clones once, few, many or no size at all.

>NA|TRBV27|TRBJ2-1
CASRPPLAVGNEQFF
>large|TRBV7-8|TRBJ2-5
CASSLNRGPSETQYF
>NA|TRBV29-1|TRBJ2-2
CSVSGLFTGELFF
>NA|TRBV7-9|TRBJ1-2
CASSFGSYGYTF
>medium-sized|TRBV20-1|TRBJ2-7
CSARRQYEQYF
>NA|TRBV12-3/TRBV12-4|TRBJ2-5
CASRLAGGQETQYF
>medium-sized|TRBV11-2|TRBJ1-1
CASAAGTGGSGTEAFF
>large|TRBV5-1|TRBJ1-6
CASSLNWGPGSPLHF
>medium-sized|TRBV20-1|TRBJ2-2
CSARELAGDTGELFF
>NA|TRBV6-6|TRBJ1-5
CASSYSSGSLQGQKRPSWQPQHF
>medium-sized|TRBV20-1|TRBJ2-1
CSARLAGDHNEQFF
>NA|TRBV12-3/TRBV12-4|TRBJ1-2
CAIPCRDRASCGYTF
>NA|TRBV28|TRBJ1-5
CASIRQGSPQPQHF
>NA|TRBV6-4|TRBJ2-2
CASSPGTDTGELFF
>NA|TRBV30|TRBJ2-5
CASSAVAVETQYF
>NA|TRBV6-1|TRBJ2-1
CASSVAGGSYNEQFF
>NA|TRBV20-1|TRBJ2-7
CRARAGYEQYF
>NA|TRBV24-1|TRBJ1-2
CATSDTTESNYGYTF
>NA|TRBV15|TRBJ2-2
CATSPRTGEAGELFF
>NA|TRBV6-4|TRBJ2-3
CASSVSPGTDTQYF
>NA|TRBV2|TRBJ2-7
CASQDRHLYEQYF
>medium-sized|TRBV7-2|TRBJ2-7
CASSLGTPLEQYF
>NA|TRBV27|TRBJ2-2
CASSFPNTGELFF
>NA|TRBV7-2|TRBJ1-4
CASSTHMGQPGAKLFF
>NA|TRBV9|TRBJ2-2
CASSVGPGELFF
>medium-sized|TRBV4-3|TRBJ2-2
CASSQDGGEPPGELFF
>NA|TRBV28|TRBJ2-1
CAISPDSQTYNEQFF